This T cell receptor beta chain was recovered during a study of CD8 T cells in Susac syndrome. In regard to this clonotype: The antigen is unknown.

Regarding the study as a whole: The Susac syndrome CD4+ T cell repertoires displayed no clonal expansion.

An amount of RNA that ranged from roughly 0.5 to 1 ug was reverse transcribed with random hexamers. Amplification of the TCR beta CDR3 was carried out by immunoSEQ multiplex PCR, which spanned a total of 54 Vbeta and 13 Jbeta segments. MiXCR, applied by TCRdb to the immunoSEQ multiplex PCR reads, yields one record per CDR3 protein. The sample shows about 190,000 distinct CDR3 sequences, about 91% of them seen only once. Germline V gene sequence: CDR1 SGHTA, CDR2 FQGTGA. The V gene lost 8 bases and the J gene lost 1 base, with 11 bases spanning the gap. The CDR3 is made up of 14 amino acids. Material: CD4+ T cells from PBMCs. The TCR was taken from a human donor with Susac syndrome. The V gene is TRBV7-3, the J gene TRBJ2-2, with D possibly called TRBD1 or TRBD2 (5 bases each). DNA of the CDR3: TGTGCCAGCTCCGGGACGCAGAACACCGGGGAGCTGTTTTTT. As protein: CASSGTQNTGELFF.